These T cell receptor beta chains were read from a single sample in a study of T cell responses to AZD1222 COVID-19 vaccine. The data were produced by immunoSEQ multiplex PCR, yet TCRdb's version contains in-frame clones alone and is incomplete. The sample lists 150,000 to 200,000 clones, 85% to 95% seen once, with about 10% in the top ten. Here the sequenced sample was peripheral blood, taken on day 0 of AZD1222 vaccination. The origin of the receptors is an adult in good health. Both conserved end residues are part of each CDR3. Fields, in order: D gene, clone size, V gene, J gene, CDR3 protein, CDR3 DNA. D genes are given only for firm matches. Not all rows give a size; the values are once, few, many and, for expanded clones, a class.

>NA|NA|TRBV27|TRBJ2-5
CASSGMGTGETQYF
TGTGCCAGCAGTGGGATGGGGACGGGAGAGACCCAGTACTTC
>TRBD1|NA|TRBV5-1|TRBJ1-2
CASSLGTGFYGYTF
TGCGCCAGCAGCTTGGGGACAGGGTTCTATGGCTACACCTTC
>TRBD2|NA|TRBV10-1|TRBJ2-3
CAIPGLGSDTQYF
TGCGCCATCCCGGGACTAGGATCAGATACGCAGTATTTT
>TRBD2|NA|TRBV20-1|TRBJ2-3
CSASLLAGSTDTQYF
TGCAGTGCTAGTCTCCTAGCGGGGAGCACAGATACGCAGTATTTT
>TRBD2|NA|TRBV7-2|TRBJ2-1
CASSPMVGTSGNNEQFF
TGTGCCAGCAGCCCCATGGTCGGGACTAGCGGGAACAATGAGCAGTTCTTC
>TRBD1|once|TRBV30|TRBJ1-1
CALWARDRGLNTEAFF
TGTGCCCTATGGGCCCGGGACAGGGGGTTGAATACTGAAGCTTTCTTT
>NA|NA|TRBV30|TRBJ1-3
CAWSVGVGNTIYF
TGTGCCTGGAGTGTCGGGGTTGGAAACACCATATATTTT
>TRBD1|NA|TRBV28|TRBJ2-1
CASSSSGQGAHEQFF
TGTGCCAGCAGTTCCTCGGGACAGGGGGCCCATGAGCAGTTCTTC
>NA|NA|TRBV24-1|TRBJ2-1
CATSGRDVLNEQFF
TGTGCCACCAGTGGGCGGGACGTACTGAATGAGCAGTTCTTC
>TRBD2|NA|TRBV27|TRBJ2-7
CASGLAAYEQYF
TGTGCCTCGGGACTAGCGGCTTACGAGCAGTACTTC
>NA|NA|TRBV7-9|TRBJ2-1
CASSPASGDEQFF
TGTGCCAGCAGCCCCGCATCTGGGGATGAGCAGTTCTTC
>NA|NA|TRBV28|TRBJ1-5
CASRPLRVEGPQHF
TGTGCCAGCAGACCCCTGCGGGTTGAAGGGCCCCAGCATTTT
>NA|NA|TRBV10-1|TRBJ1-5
CASSKAGDQPQHF
TGCGCCAGCAGTAAGGCAGGAGATCAGCCCCAGCATTTT
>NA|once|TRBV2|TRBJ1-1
CASRGHEAFF
TGTGCCAGCAGGGGACACGAAGCTTTCTTT
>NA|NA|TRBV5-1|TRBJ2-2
CASSSKGAGELFF
TGCGCCAGCAGCTCTAAGGGGGCCGGGGAGCTGTTTTTT
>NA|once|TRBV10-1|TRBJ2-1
CASSGVRDPYNEQFF
TGCGCCAGCAGTGGGGTGCGGGATCCCTACAATGAGCAGTTCTTC
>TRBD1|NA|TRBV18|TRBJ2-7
CASSPRQGENEQYF
TGTGCCAGCTCACCCCGACAGGGTGAAAACGAGCAGTACTTC
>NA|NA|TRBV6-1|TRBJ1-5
CASSEVNSNQPQHF
TGTGCCAGCAGTGAAGTGAATAGCAATCAGCCCCAGCATTTT
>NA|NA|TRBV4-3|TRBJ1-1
CASSQYTRGTEAFF
TGCGCCAGCAGCCAATATACCCGGGGAACTGAAGCTTTCTTT
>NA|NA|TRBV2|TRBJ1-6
CASRGSYNSPLHF
TGTGCCAGCAGGGGCTCCTATAATTCACCCCTCCACTTT
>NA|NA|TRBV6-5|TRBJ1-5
CASSGTGRGPQHF
TGTGCCAGCAGCGGGACGGGCCGCGGGCCCCAGCATTTT
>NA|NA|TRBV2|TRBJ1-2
CASTNGRLGYGYTF
TGTGCCAGCACCAATGGGCGGCTCGGCTATGGCTACACCTTC
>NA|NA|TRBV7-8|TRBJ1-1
CASRGNTEAFF
TGTGCCAGCCGAGGAAACACTGAAGCTTTCTTT
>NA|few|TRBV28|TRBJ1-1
CASTLQGWTEAFF
TGTGCCAGCACCCTCCAGGGGTGGACTGAAGCTTTCTTT
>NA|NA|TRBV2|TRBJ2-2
CASSEGHPNTGELFF
TGTGCCAGCAGTGAGGGACACCCGAACACCGGGGAGCTGTTTTTT
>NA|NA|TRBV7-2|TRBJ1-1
CASSLFKGETEAFF
TGTGCCAGCAGCTTGTTTAAGGGGGAAACTGAAGCTTTCTTT
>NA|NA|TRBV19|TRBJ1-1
CASSMGKNTEAFF
TGTGCCAGTAGTATGGGGAAGAACACTGAAGCTTTCTTT
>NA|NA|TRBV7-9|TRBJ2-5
CASSLVQETQYF
TGTGCCAGCAGCCTCGTTCAAGAGACCCAGTACTTC
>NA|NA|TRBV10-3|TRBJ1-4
CATTQGDEKLFF
TGTGCCACAACCCAAGGGGATGAAAAACTGTTTTTT
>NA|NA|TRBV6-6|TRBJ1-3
CASTKGGTGNTIYF
TGTGCCAGCACCAAAGGGGGTACCGGAAACACCATATATTTT
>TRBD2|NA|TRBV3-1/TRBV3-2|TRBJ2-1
CASSLGTSGRPEQFF
TGTGCCAGCAGCCTCGGGACTAGCGGGAGGCCTGAGCAGTTCTTC
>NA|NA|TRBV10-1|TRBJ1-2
CASSGGGVGYGYTF
TGCGCCAGCAGTGGCGGCGGAGTCGGCTATGGCTACACCTTC
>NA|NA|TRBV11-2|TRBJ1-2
CASSPDRLWNYGYTF
TGTGCCAGCAGCCCAGACAGATTGTGGAACTATGGCTACACCTTC
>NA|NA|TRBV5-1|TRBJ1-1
CASSLRWPGEAFF
TGCGCCAGCAGCTTAAGGTGGCCAGGTGAAGCTTTCTTT
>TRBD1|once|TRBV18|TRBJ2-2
CASSPLQGARSTGELFF
TGTGCCAGCTCACCTTTACAGGGGGCGCGTAGCACCGGGGAGCTGTTTTTT
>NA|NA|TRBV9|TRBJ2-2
CASSISQGSTGELFF
TGTGCCAGCAGCATAAGCCAGGGAAGCACCGGGGAGCTGTTTTTT
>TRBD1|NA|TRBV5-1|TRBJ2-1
CASSLPGTAYNEQFF
TGCGCCAGCAGCTTGCCCGGGACAGCCTACAATGAGCAGTTCTTC
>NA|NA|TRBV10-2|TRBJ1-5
CATTQGGNQPQHF
TGCGCCACCACCCAGGGTGGCAATCAGCCCCAGCATTTT
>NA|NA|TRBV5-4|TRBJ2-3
CASSLVTDSLTTDTQYF
TGTGCCAGCAGCTTGGTGACAGACTCTTTAACCACAGATACGCAGTATTTT
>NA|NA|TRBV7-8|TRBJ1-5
CASSFTSTKPQHF
TGTGCCAGCAGCTTTACTTCCACTAAGCCCCAGCATTTT
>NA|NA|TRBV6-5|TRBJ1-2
CASSYGQYVLSYTF
TGTGCCAGCAGTTACGGACAATACGTTTTAAGCTACACCTTC
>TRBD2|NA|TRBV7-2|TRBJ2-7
CASSYTSGATYEQYF
TGTGCCAGCAGCTACACTAGCGGAGCTACCTACGAGCAGTACTTC
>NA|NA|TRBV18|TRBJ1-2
CASSPVLERGMGYTF
TGTGCCAGCTCACCCGTGCTCGAGAGGGGCATGGGCTACACCTTC
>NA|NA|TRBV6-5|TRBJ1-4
CASSRDSSDEKLFF
TGTGCCAGCAGCCGAGACAGCAGCGACGAAAAACTGTTTTTT
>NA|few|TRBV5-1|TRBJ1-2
CASSSTGRYGYTF
TGCGCCAGCAGCTCGACAGGTCGCTATGGCTACACCTTC
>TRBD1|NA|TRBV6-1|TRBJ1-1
CASSEPDRGRVNTEAFF
TGTGCCAGCAGTGAGCCGGACAGGGGGCGTGTGAACACTGAAGCTTTCTTT
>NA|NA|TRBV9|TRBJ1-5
CASSEDGYSNQPQHF
TGTGCCAGCAGCGAGGACGGATATAGCAATCAGCCCCAGCATTTT
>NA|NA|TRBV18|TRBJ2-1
CASSPGGVSNEQFF
TGTGCCAGCTCACCGGGCGGGGTCAGCAATGAGCAGTTCTTC
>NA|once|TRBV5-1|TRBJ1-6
CASSLRQNYNSPLHF
TGCGCCAGCAGCTTGAGACAGAACTATAATTCACCCCTCCACTTT